The rows below give T cell receptor beta chains drawn from one sample of a study of blood T cell repertoires in COVID-19. TCRdb's table, derived via immunoSEQ multiplex PCR, lists solely in-frame clones and lacks some. The sample carries around 150,000 clones, 80% recorded once. The sequenced material came from PBMCs or T cells enriched from blood (not recorded which). All receptors come from a middle-aged man who had recovered from COVID-19. Both conserved end residues are trimmed from each CDR3. The D gene is left open where the match is weak.

V	J	D	CDR3
TRBV7-9	TRBJ2-3	NA	ASIPRADRVSTDTQY
TRBV5-6	TRBJ1-2	NA	ASSLVSAGGYT
TRBV24-1	TRBJ2-5	TRBD1	ATSDYRGSQETQY
TRBV19	TRBJ1-6	NA	ASSIGQSPLH
TRBV4-1	TRBJ2-2	TRBD2	ASSQAHAGGTGELF
TRBV10-1	TRBJ2-5	NA	ASSPGQQETQY
TRBV7-9	TRBJ2-3	TRBD1	ASSLQQGVRDTQY
TRBV21-1	TRBJ2-5	NA	ASSKETSGGAEETQY
TRBV6-5	TRBJ2-1	NA	ASSRFVGRGEQF
TRBV3-1/TRBV3-2	TRBJ2-7	TRBD2	ASSLGLAGSYEQY
TRBV21-1	TRBJ1-2	NA	ASSKFGTGHGYT
TRBV3-1/TRBV3-2	TRBJ1-5	TRBD1	ASTQSTGSNQPQH
TRBV6-5	TRBJ1-5	NA	ASSSRHDSNQPQH
TRBV9	TRBJ1-1	TRBD1	ASSPTWDSGPSPTEAF
TRBV7-3	TRBJ2-2	TRBD2	ASSLTRASGYTGELF
TRBV19	TRBJ2-1	TRBD2	ASSLAGGLNNEQF
TRBV11-2	TRBJ1-1	NA	ASSLGQTPF
TRBV5-1	TRBJ2-1	TRBD2	ASRLAEYNEQF
TRBV10-3	TRBJ2-4	TRBD2	AISGSKSGDQNIQY
TRBV11-2	TRBJ2-2	TRBD2	ASSGGLALANTGELF
TRBV4-1	TRBJ2-1	TRBD2	ASSQEGLAGGLTYNEQF
TRBV5-1	TRBJ1-6	TRBD1	ASSLTGGDPLLH
TRBV4-1	TRBJ2-5	TRBD1	ASSQGGQGALSRETQY
TRBV7-2	TRBJ2-3	NA	ASSLRIAGSSTDTQY
TRBV28	TRBJ2-2	TRBD2	ASSLPGGAGELF